What follows are 18 T cell receptor beta chains derived from one specimen sequenced in a study of T cells in Graves' hyperthyroidism and ophthalmopathy. Amplified TCR beta CDR3 regions came from RNA transcripts. Researchers ran a first-round RT-PCR on the TCR CDR3 using the HTBI primer set. A single record per CDR3 protein comes from TCRdb applying MiXCR to the multiplex PCR reads. Of hundreds of thousands of distinct CDR3 sequences in the sample, under 20% are singletons; the top ten hold 17%. Sample: blood. The receptor source for this set is a woman under 30 with Graves' ophthalmopathy.

The sample holds many counts of this clonotype. The V and J genes are TRBV12-3 or TRBV12-4 and TRBJ1-4; D is ambiguous. V lost 2 bases, J lost 8 bases, and 15 bases lay in between. CDR3 length: 15 residues. The CDR3 DNA is TGTGCCAGCAGTTTACTGGTGGGAGGAGGAGAAAAACTGTTTTTT. It codes for CASSLLVGGGEKLFF.

Only a few counts were recorded for this clonotype. This chain joins TRBV5-1 and TRBJ2-1; 13 bases fit TRBD2. This CDR3 spans 13 amino acids. Germline trimming cut 6 bases from V and 15 bases from J; bases unmatched to any gene: 9. In germline, CDR1 is SGHRS, CDR2 YFSETQ. CDR3 DNA: TGCGCCAGCACCCGGACTAGCGGGGGCAGCTGGTTCTTC. It is translated as CASTRTSGGSWFF. Together with reference TRBV5-1 and TRBJ2-1, the CDR3 gives the full variable domain: KAGVTQTPRYLIKTRGQQVTLSCSPISGHRSVSWYQQTPGQGLQFLFEYFSETQRNKGNFPGRFSGRQFSNSRSEMNVSTLELGDSALYLCASTRTSGGSWFFGPGTRLTVL.

This clonotype occurred many times. The genes are TRBV30 and TRBJ1-5, with a possible D match to TRBD1 (6 bases). The CDR3 sequence is 15 residues long. Germline V gene sequence: CDR1 GTSNPN, CDR2 SVGIG (reference sequence). Trimming shortened V by 0 bases and J by 4 bases, and 13 bases separated the two germline ends. Written as DNA, the CDR3 is TGTGCCTGGAGTGTGTGGGACACGGATAATCAGCCCCAGCATTTT. Protein product: CAWSVWDTDNQPQHF.

This clonotype appeared many times. The CDR3 region is CASSATSTGTNGYTF. The CDR3, as DNA: TGTGCCAGCAGCGCCACCTCGACAGGGACGAATGGCTACACCTTC. This chain links TRBV7-9 with TRBJ1-2; 7 positions match TRBD1. V gave up 5 bases and J gave up 6 bases; unmatched junction bases: 12. The germline V gene encodes CDR1 SEHNR and CDR2 FQNEAQ (reference sequence). This CDR3 has 15 amino acids.

This clonotype was counted ten times or more. The chain couples TRBV10-3 to TRBJ2-7, with D possibly TRBD1 on 7 matching bases. The germline gives CDR1 ENHRY, CDR2 SYGVKD. The CDR3 covers 13 residues. V lost 10 bases, J lost 1 base, and 14 bases lay in between. In DNA form, the CDR3 reads TGTGCCACTTCACAGGGGAGGTCCTACGAGCAGTACTTC. As protein: CATSQGRSYEQYF.

The chain carries TRBV5-1 and TRBJ2-3; 9 bases line up with TRBD2. The CDR3 consists of 16 residues. The germline gives CDR1 SGHRS, CDR2 YFSETQ. Trimming cost V 5 bases and J 2 bases; bases outside gene matches: 9. The CDR3 sequence: CASREASGALTDTQYF. The CDR3 DNA reads as TGCGCCAGCAGGGAGGCTAGCGGGGCCCTCACAGATACGCAGTATTTT. The variable domain in full, with the rest retrieved from reference TRBV5-1 and TRBJ2-3, is KAGVTQTPRYLIKTRGQQVTLSCSPISGHRSVSWYQQTPGQGLQFLFEYFSETQRNKGNFPGRFSGRQFSNSRSEMNVSTLELGDSALYLCASREASGALTDTQYFGPGTRLTVL.

At least ten counts were recorded for this clonotype. V and J are TRBV28 and TRBJ2-5; D may be TRBD1 (5 bases). Germline V gene data show CDR1 as MDHEN and CDR2 as SYDVKM. Trimming shortened V by 5 bases and J by 2 bases, and 15 bases separated the two germline ends. CDR3 length: 15 amino acids. CDR3 nucleotides: TGTGCCAGCAGTCGACAGACTCCCTATCAAGAGACCCAGTACTTC. Its translation is CASSRQTPYQETQYF.

This clonotype occurred a few times. The chain has TRBV11-3 and TRBJ2-1; TRBD1 aligns across 7 bases. Germline V lookup: CDR1 SGHNT, CDR2 YENEEA. This CDR3 has 15 amino acids. The V and J ends lost 5 bases and 0 bases, in that order; junction bases with no gene match: 4. The CDR3 DNA sequence: TGTGCCAGCAGCCAAAGGGACAGCTCCTACAATGAGCAGTTCTTC. Protein product: CASSQRDSSYNEQFF.

This clonotype was observed at least ten times. The V gene is TRBV6-1, the J gene TRBJ2-2; D is ambiguous. V was pared by 3 bases and J by 0 bases, with 2 bases between. The V gene's germline CDR1 is MNHNS and CDR2 SASEGT. The length of the CDR3 is 13 residues. The CDR3 coding sequence is TGTGCCAGCAGTGAGTCGAACACCGGGGAGCTGTTTTTT. Translated, it gives CASSESNTGELFF.

There are many counts of this clonotype. The J gene is TRBJ2-5, the V gene TRBV27; D is undetermined. This CDR3 region has 14 residues. Trimming stripped 6 bases from V and 4 bases from J, with 15 bases between. In germline, CDR1 is MNHEY, CDR2 SMNVEV (reference sequence). For the CDR3, the DNA is TGTGCCAGCAGCGACCTCGGGCGGATAGAGACCCAGTACTTC. Its protein is CASSDLGRIETQYF.

The sample holds a few counts of this clonotype. The rearrangement links TRBV9 to TRBJ2-2; no clear D gene. CDR1 is SGDLS, CDR2 YYNGEE, per germline. This CDR3 has 15 residues. Trimming pared 0 bases from V and 1 base from J, leaving 7 bases between. The CDR3 DNA follows: TGTGCCAGCAGCGTAGCGGCAGAGAACACCGGGGAGCTGTTTTTT. Translating it yields CASSVAAENTGELFF.

This clonotype was counted many times. The rearrangement links TRBV12-3 or TRBV12-4 to TRBJ1-1, with D possibly being TRBD1 (6 bases). The CDR3 is 14 amino acids. Between the trimmed V and J ends, which lost 7 bases and 1 base, there was a span of 13 bases. The DNA of the CDR3 is TGTGCCAGCACCGTGACAGGTGGGAACACTGAAGCTTTCTTT. This encodes CASTVTGGNTEAFF.

This clonotype was recorded many times. The chain recombines TRBV11-2 with TRBJ2-1, with 13 bases lining up with TRBD2. This CDR3 region has 14 residues. Losses at the gene ends were 5 bases for V and 8 bases for J; bases not matched to a gene: 3. Germline V lookup: CDR1 SGHAT, CDR2 FQNNGV. As DNA, the CDR3 is TGTGCCAGCAGCCAACTAGCGGGGGGGCATGAGCAGTTCTTC. Translated: CASSQLAGGHEQFF.

V gene TRBV15 combines with J gene TRBJ2-2; the D is unclear. Germline V gene data show CDR1 as LNHNV and CDR2 as YYDKDF (reference sequence). The CDR3 sequence is 12 residues long. V dropped 1 base and J dropped 6 bases, with 3 bases sitting between them. The CDR3 loop is CATSRGAGELFF. CDR3 DNA: TGTGCCACCAGCAGAGGGGCCGGGGAGCTGTTTTTT.

This clonotype was observed a few times. V gene TRBV6-2 or TRBV6-3 combines with J gene TRBJ2-7; TRBD1 matches at 8 bases. CDR1 and CDR2 from the germline V gene are MNHEY and SVGEGT. The trim removed 3 bases at V and 2 bases at J, leaving 12 bases unmatched. CDR3 length equals 17 residues. The CDR3 is CASSYPTGDIGTYEQYF. The CDR3 nucleotides read TGTGCCAGCAGTTATCCGACAGGGGATATAGGAACCTACGAGCAGTACTTC.

The genes are TRBV27 and TRBJ1-1, with D perhaps TRBD1 (5 bases). Trimming took 3 bases from V and 6 from J, leaving 11 bases between them. The germline V gene has CDR1 MNHEY and CDR2 SMNVEV (reference sequence). CDR3 length equals 13 residues. The chain's CDR3 is CASSLGWGAEAFF. For the CDR3, the DNA is TGTGCCAGCAGTTTGGGTTGGGGGGCTGAAGCTTTCTTT.

This clonotype occurred many times. The chain couples TRBV7-2 to TRBJ1-2, with D perhaps TRBD1 (5 bases). Germline lookup yields CDR1 SGHTA and CDR2 FQGNSA. V was cut by 6 bases and J by 3 bases, with 17 bases left in between. There are 15 residues in the CDR3. The CDR3 DNA sequence: TGTGCCAGCAGGACAGTGCTAGAGACCCACTATGGCTACACCTTC. This encodes CASRTVLETHYGYTF.

The chain uses TRBV5-1 and TRBJ2-5; D possibly uses TRBD1 or TRBD2 (5 bases each). The CDR3 is made up of 17 amino acids. V lost 1 base to trimming and J lost 2 bases, with 18 bases between them. CDR1 and CDR2 from the germline V gene are SGHRS and YFSETQ. This chain's CDR3 is CASSLYRASGRQETQYF. The DNA of the CDR3 is TGCGCCAGCAGCTTGTACCGGGCTTCGGGGCGGCAAGAGACCCAGTACTTC.